This TCR beta chain originates from a study of vaccination effects on CD4 cells after COVID-19. Overall study findings and caveats: Just 1 of 255 vaccine-induced clones in healthy recipients was cross-reactive.

Clones were read by immunoSEQ multiplex PCR, and TCRdb kept only the in-frame ones, dropping some. This sample has around 40,000 clones; 68% occur once, and the top ten carry 4% to 4.5%. With respect to this clone: The target antigen is unknown. Its ends do not fully match the called genes, so a read error is possible.

Isolating CD4+ T cells followed 9 to 10 days of culture. Vaccinated participants had no history of SARS-CoV-2 infection and tested negative for nucleocapsid antibodies. The CDR3 totals 16 residues. Per the germline V gene, CDR1 is MNHNS and CDR2 is SASEGT. This TCR came from a human donor who received a COVID-19 vaccine. The sample here was CD4+ T cells from PBMCs cultured without peptide, taken before COVID-19 vaccination. V gene TRBV6-1 combines with J gene TRBJ2-3, with 7 bases lining up with TRBD2. CDR3 DNA: TGTGCCAGCAGGGAAGAGCTAGCGGTTAGCACAGATACGCAGTATTTT. Protein: CASREELAVSTDTQYF.